A single sample is the source of the 31 T cell receptor beta chains below, sequenced in a study of vaccination effects on CD4 cells after COVID-19. No antigen has been assigned to these receptors. Method: immunoSEQ multiplex PCR; TCRdb's copy keeps in-frame clones and lacks some. The sample includes tens of thousands of clones, roughly 79% of them seen just once. Under the ViraFEST assay, PBMC were stimulated with viral peptide pools so that antigen-specific CD4+ T cells expanded. Sequencing was performed afterwards. The culture ran for nine to ten days, and then CD4+ T cells were isolated. Nobody among the vaccine recipients had prior SARS-CoV-2 infection (nucleocapsid antibodies were negative). This sample comprised CD4+ T cells from PBMCs cultured with HCoV-NL63 spike peptides, obtained before COVID-19 vaccination. These receptors came from a human donor who received a COVID-19 vaccine.

This chain links TRBV28 with TRBJ2-1, with 9 bases identical to TRBD1. Germline values: CDR1 MDHEN, CDR2 SYDVKM. Trimming removed 6 bases from V and 7 bases from J; junction bases left unmatched: 7. The CDR3 spans 14 residues. CDR3 protein: CASRTTGGSNEQFF. The CDR3 DNA follows: TGTGCCAGCAGAACAACAGGGGGCAGTAATGAGCAGTTCTTC.

This clone was seen only once. The chain has TRBV20-1 and TRBJ1-1; 7 nucleotides line up with TRBD1. Germline V CDR1 and CDR2: DFQATT, SNEGSKA (reference sequence). CDR3 length: 11 residues. DNA of the CDR3: TGCAGGGGGGACAGGAACACTGAAGCTTTCTTT. As protein: CRGDRNTEAFF.

This clone was seen more than once but under ten times. Distinct nucleotide sequences in the sample also encode this CDR3. The chain couples TRBV29-1 to TRBJ1-1, with 11 bases fitting TRBD1. The CDR3 is 13 amino acids. V was clipped by 6 bases and J by 2 bases; unmatched bases: 2. Germline V lookup: CDR1 SQVTM, CDR2 ANQGSEA. Here the CDR3 reads CSVDRGLNTEAFF. The CDR3 DNA reads TGCAGCGTGGACAGGGGGCTTAACACTGAAGCTTTCTTT.

This chain links TRBV12-3 or TRBV12-4 with TRBJ1-2, with unresolved D. The CDR3 has 13 residues. Trimming pared 2 bases from V and 4 bases from J, leaving 8 bases between. CDR3 nucleotides: TGTGCCAGCAGTTTAATGTGGGCCTATGGCTACACCTTC. It yields the protein CASSLMWAYGYTF.

The chain employs TRBV7-9 and TRBJ1-4; TRBD1 might be the D (6 bases). V was clipped by 5 bases and J by 3 bases, with 10 bases between them. This CDR3 spans 14 amino acids. Germline CDR1 is SEHNR and CDR2 is FQNEAQ (reference sequence). CDR3 coding DNA: TGTGCCAGCAGCCTAGGACAGTCTAATGAAAAACTGTTTTTT. Translation gives CASSLGQSNEKLFF. The entire variable domain, with the rest obtained from reference TRBV7-9 and TRBJ1-4, is as follows: DTGVSQNPRHKITKRGQNVTFRCDPISEHNRLYWYRQTLGQGPEFLTYFQNEAQLEKSRLLSDRFSAERPKGSFSTLEIQRTEQGDSAMYLCASSLGQSNEKLFFGSGTQLSVL.

The chain has TRBV6-1 and TRBJ2-2, with a possible D match to TRBD1 (6 bases). The germline V and J ends were trimmed by 0 bases and 4 bases, with 12 bases remaining between them. Germline V gene data show CDR1 as MNHNS and CDR2 as SASEGT. This CDR3 spans 16 amino acids. The CDR3 nucleotides are TGTGCCAGCAGTGAAGCGGGACACCCGGGCACCGGGGAGCTGTTTTTT. Protein sequence: CASSEAGHPGTGELFF.

The V call is TRBV5-1, the J call TRBJ2-7; 8 nucleotides agree with TRBD1. The trim removed 2 bases at V and 7 bases at J, leaving 8 bases unmatched. The CDR3 runs 14 residues. Germline CDR1 reads SGHRS; CDR2 reads YFSETQ. The CDR3 sequence is CASSFKTGGREQYV. The CDR3 coding sequence is TGCGCCAGCAGCTTCAAAACAGGGGGAAGAGAGCAGTACGTC.

The sample holds a few counts of this clone. The chain uses TRBV9 and TRBJ2-2; 8 nucleotides align to TRBD1. V lost 4 bases and J lost 1; bases outside the gene matches: 3. Germline loops: CDR1 SGDLS, CDR2 YYNGEE. This CDR3 is 15 amino acids long. In DNA, the CDR3 is TGTGCCAGCAGCACCGGGACAGGGAACACCGGGGAGCTGTTTTTT. It specifies CASSTGTGNTGELFF. Supplemented by reference TRBV9 and TRBJ2-2, the full variable domain reads DSGVTQTPKHLITATGQRVTLRCSPRSGDLSVYWYQQSLDQGLQFLIQYYNGEERAKGNILERFSAQQFPDLHSELNLSSLELGDSALYFCASSTGTGNTGELFFGEGSRLTVL.

There are a few counts of this clone. The chain is built from TRBV19 and TRBJ2-1; D call uncertain. Trimming stripped 5 bases from V and 7 bases from J, with 12 bases between. The CDR3 is made up of 13 amino acids. CDR1 is LNHDA, CDR2 SQIVND, per germline (reference sequence). The CDR3 coding sequence is TGTGCCAGTAGTCTATCGCATTTTAATGAGCAGTTCTTC. Translated: CASSLSHFNEQFF.

As DNA, the CDR3 is TGTGCCTGGAGCGCGGGACAAAGCAATCAGCCCCAGCATTTT. Translated: CAWSAGQSNQPQHF. The chain carries TRBV30 and TRBJ1-5; possible D gene TRBD1, 6 bases. Germline CDR1 reads GTSNPN; CDR2 reads SVGIG (reference sequence). Trimming left V 3 bases short and J 1 base short, with 10 bases between. This CDR3 spans 14 amino acids.

CDR3 sequence (DNA): TGTGCCAGCAGCTTGGCTGGGATGGGGAATGAAAAACTGTTTTTT. Protein product: CASSLAGMGNEKLFF. The chain has TRBV5-6 and TRBJ1-4; D is undetermined. The germline V gene has CDR1 SGHDT and CDR2 YYEEEE. The CDR3 has 15 amino acids. The V end was cut by 0 bases, the J end by 5 bases, with 11 bases between.

The CDR3 sequence: CASSLYQGDEKLFF. CDR3 DNA: TGCGCCAGCAGCTTGTATCAGGGAGATGAAAAACTGTTTTTT. The genes are TRBV5-1 and TRBJ1-4, with TRBD1 as a possible D gene (5 bases). CDR1 and CDR2 from the germline V gene are SGHRS and YFSETQ. The V and J ends lost 1 base and 6 bases respectively, with 10 bases between them. The CDR3 loop spans 14 amino acids.

The chain's CDR3 is CASLEGLDGYTF. As DNA, the CDR3 is TGTGCCAGCCTGGAGGGGCTGGATGGCTACACCTTC. The J gene is TRBJ1-2, the V gene TRBV19; D may be TRBD1 (5 bases). The ends were cut back, 9 bases at V and 6 bases at J, with 14 bases in the middle. Germline V gene data show CDR1 as LNHDA and CDR2 as SQIVND (reference sequence). The CDR3 is made up of 12 amino acids.

The V call is TRBV7-8, the J call TRBJ2-1; D may be TRBD1 or TRBD2 (5 bases each). The V end was cut by 5 bases, the J end by 3 bases, with 17 bases between. Germline CDR1 SGHVS, CDR2 FQNEAQ. The CDR3 sequence is 16 residues long. CDR3 DNA: TGTGCCAGCAGCCCTAGCAGGGACGGGAACTACAATGAGCAGTTCTTC. Encoded protein: CASSPSRDGNYNEQFF.

This clone was observed a single time. The identical CDR3 is also encoded by other nucleotide sequences in the sample. The rearrangement joins TRBV19 to TRBJ1-5; D perhaps matches TRBD1 (6 bases). This CDR3 comprises 15 residues. Between the trimmed V and J ends, which lost 3 bases and 0 bases, there was a span of 9 bases. Germline CDR1 and CDR2: LNHDA and SQIVND (reference sequence). The chain's CDR3 is CASSIPGDSNQPQHF. DNA of the CDR3: TGTGCCAGTAGTATCCCAGGGGATAGCAATCAGCCCCAGCATTTT.

The chain joins TRBV27 to TRBJ1-5; 7 bases agree with TRBD1. After removal of 5 bases from V and 2 bases from J, the junction contained 6 bases not matched to a gene. This CDR3 has 15 amino acids. Per germline, CDR1 MNHEY and CDR2 SMNVEV (reference sequence). DNA of the CDR3: TGTGCCAGCAGTCCAGGGGGGTTCGGCAATCAGCCCCAGCATTTT. Translating gives CASSPGGFGNQPQHF.

V usage is TRBV18 and J usage is TRBJ1-6; tentative D call: TRBD1 (6 bases). The CDR3 covers 15 residues. The germline gives CDR1 KGHSH, CDR2 LQKENI. V was clipped by 3 bases and J by 5 bases, with 11 bases between them. The CDR3: CASSPITGHNSPLHF. The DNA of the CDR3 is TGTGCCAGCTCACCGATAACAGGGCATAATTCACCCCTCCACTTT.

The genes are TRBV5-1 and TRBJ1-1; TRBD1 agrees at 8 bases. The V and J ends lost 4 bases and 2 bases, in that order; junction bases with no gene match: 10. Germline CDR1 reads SGHRS; CDR2 reads YFSETQ. This CDR3 comprises 16 residues. DNA of the CDR3: TGCGCCAGCAGCCAAGATCCGGGACAGGTTAACACTGAAGCTTTCTTT. This translates into CASSQDPGQVNTEAFF.

Only a few counts were recorded for this clone. V usage is TRBV9 and J usage is TRBJ1-3; 7 bases fit TRBD1. CDR3 length: 14 residues. Germline values: CDR1 SGDLS, CDR2 YYNGEE. The J segment lost 0 bases and the V segment lost 7 bases, leaving 4 bases of the junction unmatched. CDR3 protein: CASATGVSGNTIYF. CDR3 bases: TGTGCCAGCGCAACAGGGGTCTCTGGAAACACCATATATTTT.

This chain connects TRBV5-1 to TRBJ1-1, with D hard to call. This CDR3 has 14 residues. Trimming shortened V by 0 bases and J by 0 bases, and 6 bases separated the two germline ends. CDR1 is SGHRS, CDR2 YFSETQ, per germline. In DNA, the CDR3 is TGCGCCAGCAGCTTGGGTCAGATGAACACTGAAGCTTTCTTT. Its translation: CASSLGQMNTEAFF.

The chain couples TRBV7-3 to TRBJ2-1; TRBD2 matches at 12 bases. Germline loops: CDR1 SGHTA, CDR2 FQGTGA. J was trimmed by 0 bases and V by 2 bases; bases with no gene match: 17. The CDR3 has 22 amino acids. In DNA, the CDR3 is TGTGCCAGCAGCTTATATCCCCCCCCGGCTAGCGGGGGGGCCGTCTCCTACAATGAGCAGTTCTTC. Its translation is CASSLYPPPASGGAVSYNEQFF.

The gene calls are TRBV30 and TRBJ2-7; no clear D gene. Germline lookup yields CDR1 GTSNPN and CDR2 SVGIG (reference sequence). Trimming pared 0 bases from V and 6 bases from J, leaving 9 bases between. This CDR3 contains 12 residues. Here the CDR3 reads CAWSVTPSEQYV. The CDR3 DNA reads as TGTGCCTGGAGTGTAACTCCCAGCGAGCAGTACGTC.

The V call is TRBV5-4, the J call TRBJ1-1; TRBD1 is a possible D gene (6 bases). V shed 4 bases and J shed 0 bases, with 16 bases lying between them. This CDR3 contains 16 residues. Germline assignment: CDR1 SGHNT and CDR2 YYREEE (reference sequence). The CDR3 coding sequence is TGTGCCAGCAGCAAACAGGGACAAAACATGAACACTGAAGCTTTCTTT. Amino acids: CASSKQGQNMNTEAFF.

The chain carries TRBV6-2 or TRBV6-3 and TRBJ1-5; tentatively, D is TRBD1 (5 bases). V lost 4 bases, J lost 6 bases, and 13 bases lay in between. Per germline, CDR1 MNHEY and CDR2 SVGEGT. The CDR3 has 14 amino acids. CDR3 DNA: TGTGCCAGCAGTTCGTGGGGGGGTGGTCAGCCCCAGCATTTT. This sequence encodes CASSSWGGGQPQHF.

The genes are TRBV6-6 and TRBJ1-1, with a possible D match to TRBD1 (5 bases). The CDR3 length is 12 residues. V lost 5 bases and J 12 bases, leaving 16 bases between the germline ends. Germline CDR1 and CDR2: MNHNY and SVGAGI (reference sequence). The CDR3 sequence is CASSTPQGPSFF. The DNA of the CDR3 is TGTGCCAGCAGTACCCCCCAGGGTCCTTCTTTCTTT.

V gene TRBV25-1 combines with J gene TRBJ1-4, with D unresolved. The germline gives CDR1 MGHDK, CDR2 SYGVNS. V was cut by 6 bases and J by 7 bases, with 15 bases left in between. The CDR3 is made up of 14 amino acids. CDR3 in DNA: TGTGCCAGCAGCGACTCGTTCACGGCTGAAAAACTGTTTTTT. Translation: CASSDSFTAEKLFF.

The chain combines TRBV7-2 with TRBJ2-7; tentative D call: TRBD2 (6 bases). The CDR3 length is 16 residues. CDR1 is SGHTA and CDR2 is FQGNSA in the germline V gene. Trimming removed 2 bases at V and 5 bases at J, with 19 bases between. The CDR3 is CASSLRGNSGTDEQYV. The CDR3, as DNA: TGTGCCAGCAGCTTACGGGGGAATAGTGGCACAGACGAGCAGTACGTC.

CDR3 sequence: CASSQEASGTQETQYF. In nucleotides, the CDR3 is TGTGCCAGCAGCCAAGAGGCTAGCGGGACACAAGAGACCCAGTACTTC. This chain connects TRBV3-1 (or the pseudogene TRBV3-2) to TRBJ2-5; 9 nucleotides agree with TRBD2. The CDR3 consists of 16 residues. Germline V CDR1 and CDR2: LGHDT, YNNKEL (reference sequence). After removal of 0 bases from V and 2 bases from J, the junction contained 4 bases not matched to a gene.

This clone has more than one count but fewer than ten. The chain recombines TRBV7-2 with TRBJ2-1; TRBD1 agrees at 9 bases. This CDR3 contains 16 residues. The germline gives CDR1 SGHTA, CDR2 FQGNSA. With V trimmed by 4 bases and J by 2 bases, 6 bases remained unmatched. The CDR3: CASSSSGTGTYNEQFF. DNA for the CDR3: TGTGCCAGCAGCTCCTCGGGGACAGGGACCTACAATGAGCAGTTCTTC.

The V gene is TRBV10-3, the J gene TRBJ2-4; a weak D match, TRBD1 (5 bases). The CDR3 covers 12 residues. The V end was cut by 5 bases, the J end by 9 bases, with 11 bases between. The germline gives CDR1 ENHRY, CDR2 SYGVKD. CDR3 sequence: CAISLLGAIQYF. The CDR3 DNA reads TGTGCCATCAGTCTGCTTGGGGCCATTCAGTACTTC.

This sequence joins TRBV18 and TRBJ1-4; D is ambiguous. Trimming shortened V by 5 bases and J by 0 bases, and 10 bases separated the two germline ends. Germline CDR1 is KGHSH and CDR2 is LQKENI. The CDR3 has 15 residues. The DNA for the CDR3 is TGTGCCAGCTCATCAAACATTGCAACTAATGAAAAACTGTTTTTT. This codes for CASSSNIATNEKLFF. Together with reference TRBV18 and TRBJ1-4, the CDR3 gives the full variable domain: NAGVMQNPRHLVRRRGQEARLRCSPMKGHSHVYWYRQLPEEGLKFMVYLQKENIIDESGMPKERFSAEFPKEGPSILRIQQVVRGDSAAYFCASSSNIATNEKLFFGSGTQLSVL.